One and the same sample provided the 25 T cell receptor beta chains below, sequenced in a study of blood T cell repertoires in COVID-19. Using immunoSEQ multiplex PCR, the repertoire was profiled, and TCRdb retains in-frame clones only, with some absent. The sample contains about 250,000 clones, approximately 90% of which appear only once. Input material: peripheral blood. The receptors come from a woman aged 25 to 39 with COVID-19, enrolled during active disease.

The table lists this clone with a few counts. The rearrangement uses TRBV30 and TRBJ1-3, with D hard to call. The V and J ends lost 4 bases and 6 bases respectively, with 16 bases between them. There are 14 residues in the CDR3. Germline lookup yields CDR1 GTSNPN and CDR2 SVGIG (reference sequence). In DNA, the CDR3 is TGTGCCTGGAATAAAGCCACCGTCCTAAACACCATATATTTT. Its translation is CAWNKATVLNTIYF. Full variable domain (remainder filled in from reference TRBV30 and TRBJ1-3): SQTIHQWPATLVQPVGSPLSLECTVEGTSNPNLYWYRQAAGRGLQLLFYSVGIGQISSEVPQNLSASRPQDRQFILSSKKLLLSDSGFYLCAWNKATVLNTIYFGEGSWLTVV.

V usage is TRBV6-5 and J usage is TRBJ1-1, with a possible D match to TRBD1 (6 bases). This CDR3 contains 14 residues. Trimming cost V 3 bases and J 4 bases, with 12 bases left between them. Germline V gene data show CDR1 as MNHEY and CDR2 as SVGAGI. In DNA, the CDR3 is TGTGCCAGCAGTTATACAGGGTACGGCACTGAAGCTTTCTTT. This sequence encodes CASSYTGYGTEAFF.

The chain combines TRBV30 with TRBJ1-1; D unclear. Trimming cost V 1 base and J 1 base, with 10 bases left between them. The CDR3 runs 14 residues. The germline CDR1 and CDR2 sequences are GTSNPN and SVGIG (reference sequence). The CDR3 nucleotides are TGTGCCTGGAGTGAGAGGGCCGGGAACACTGAAGCTTTCTTT. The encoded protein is CAWSERAGNTEAFF.

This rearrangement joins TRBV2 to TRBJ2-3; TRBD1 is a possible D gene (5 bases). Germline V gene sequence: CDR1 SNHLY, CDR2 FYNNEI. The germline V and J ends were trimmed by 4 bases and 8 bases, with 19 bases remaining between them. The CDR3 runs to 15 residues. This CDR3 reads CASSGGTPQIGTQYF. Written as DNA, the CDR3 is TGTGCCAGCAGTGGGGGCACTCCACAGATCGGTACGCAGTATTTT.

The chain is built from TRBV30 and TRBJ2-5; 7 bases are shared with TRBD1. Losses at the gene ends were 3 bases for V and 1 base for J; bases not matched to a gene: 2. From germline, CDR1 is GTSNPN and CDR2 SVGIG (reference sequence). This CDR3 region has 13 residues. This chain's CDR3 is CAWRRDSQETQYF. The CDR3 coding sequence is TGTGCCTGGAGGAGGGACAGCCAAGAGACCCAGTACTTC.

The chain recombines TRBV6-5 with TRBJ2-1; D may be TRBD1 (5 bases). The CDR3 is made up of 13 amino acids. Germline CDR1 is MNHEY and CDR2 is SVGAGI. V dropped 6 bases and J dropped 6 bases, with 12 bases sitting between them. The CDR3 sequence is CASRPRQPNEQFF. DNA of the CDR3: TGTGCCAGCAGACCCCGACAGCCCAATGAGCAGTTCTTC.

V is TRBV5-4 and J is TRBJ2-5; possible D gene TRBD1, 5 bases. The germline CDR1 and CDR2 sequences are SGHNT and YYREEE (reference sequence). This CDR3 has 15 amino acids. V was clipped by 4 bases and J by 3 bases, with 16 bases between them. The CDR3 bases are TGTGCCAGCAGCGGGGCCGTAGGATTAAAAGAGACCCAGTACTTC. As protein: CASSGAVGLKETQYF.

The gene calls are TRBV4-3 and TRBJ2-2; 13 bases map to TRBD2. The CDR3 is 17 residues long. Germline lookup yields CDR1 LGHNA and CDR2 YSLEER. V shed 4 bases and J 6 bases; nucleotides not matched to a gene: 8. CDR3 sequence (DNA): TGCGCCAGCAGCCGGGTCACTAGCGGGAGGGCCCCCGGGGAGCTGTTTTTT. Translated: CASSRVTSGRAPGELFF.

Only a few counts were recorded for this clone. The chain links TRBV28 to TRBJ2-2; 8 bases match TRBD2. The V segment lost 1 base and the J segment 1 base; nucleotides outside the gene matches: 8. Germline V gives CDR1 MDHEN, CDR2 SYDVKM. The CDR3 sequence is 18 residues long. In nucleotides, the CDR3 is TGTGCCAGCAGTTTATTTCGGGGGGGCCACGAGAACACCGGGGAGCTGTTTTTT. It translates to CASSLFRGGHENTGELFF.

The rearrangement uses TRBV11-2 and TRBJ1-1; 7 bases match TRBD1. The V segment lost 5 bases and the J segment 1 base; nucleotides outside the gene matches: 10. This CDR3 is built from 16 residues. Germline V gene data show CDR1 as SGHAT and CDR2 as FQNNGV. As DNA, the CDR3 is TGTGCCAGCAGCCCCCGACAGGGTTTGGGGAACACTGAAGCTTTCTTT. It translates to CASSPRQGLGNTEAFF.

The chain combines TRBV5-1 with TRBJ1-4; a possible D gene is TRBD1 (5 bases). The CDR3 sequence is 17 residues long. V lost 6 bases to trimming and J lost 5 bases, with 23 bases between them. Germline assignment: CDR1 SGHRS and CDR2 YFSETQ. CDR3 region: CASTPSSWDAGNEKLFF. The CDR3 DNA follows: TGCGCCAGCACCCCATCTAGCTGGGACGCGGGAAATGAAAAACTGTTTTTT.

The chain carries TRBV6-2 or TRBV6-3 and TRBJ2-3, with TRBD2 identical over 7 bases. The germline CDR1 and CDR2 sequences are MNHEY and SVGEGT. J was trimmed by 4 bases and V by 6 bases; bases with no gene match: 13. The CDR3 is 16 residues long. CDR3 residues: CASSPTQASGPDTQYF. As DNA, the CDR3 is TGTGCCAGCAGCCCAACCCAGGCTAGCGGACCAGATACGCAGTATTTT.

CDR3: CATSDSGSGVDDIQYF. In DNA form, the CDR3 reads TGTGCCACCAGTGATTCAGGTAGCGGGGTGGATGACATTCAGTACTTC. The V gene is TRBV24-1, the J gene TRBJ2-4, with 8 positions matching TRBD2. The CDR3 extends over 16 amino acids. J was trimmed by 8 bases and V by 2 bases; bases with no gene match: 10. In germline, CDR1 is KGHDR, CDR2 SFDVKD.

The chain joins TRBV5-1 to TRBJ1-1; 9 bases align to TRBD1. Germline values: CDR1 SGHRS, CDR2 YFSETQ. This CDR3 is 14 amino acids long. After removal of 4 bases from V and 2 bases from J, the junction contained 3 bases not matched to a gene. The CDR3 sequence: CASSTGQGNTEAFF. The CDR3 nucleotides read TGCGCCAGCAGCACGGGACAGGGAAACACTGAAGCTTTCTTT.

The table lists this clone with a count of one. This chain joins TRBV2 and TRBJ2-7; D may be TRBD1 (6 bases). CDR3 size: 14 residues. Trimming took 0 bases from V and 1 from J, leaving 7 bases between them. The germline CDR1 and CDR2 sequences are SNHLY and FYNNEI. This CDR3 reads CASSEAQGSYEQYV. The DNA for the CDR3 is TGTGCCAGCAGTGAAGCCCAGGGGTCCTACGAGCAGTACGTC.

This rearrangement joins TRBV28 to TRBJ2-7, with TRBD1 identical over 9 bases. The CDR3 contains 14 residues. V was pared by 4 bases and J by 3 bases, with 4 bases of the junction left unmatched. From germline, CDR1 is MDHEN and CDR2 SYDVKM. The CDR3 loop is CASSSGQGSYEQYF. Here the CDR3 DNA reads TGTGCCAGCAGTTCGGGACAGGGAAGCTACGAGCAGTACTTC.

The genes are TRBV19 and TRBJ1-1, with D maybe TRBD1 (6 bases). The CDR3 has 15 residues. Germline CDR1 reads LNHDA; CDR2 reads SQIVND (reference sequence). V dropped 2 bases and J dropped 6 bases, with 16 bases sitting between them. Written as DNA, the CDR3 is TGTGCCAGTAGTATATTCTCAGGGGATTTGGCTGAAGCTTTCTTT. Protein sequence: CASSIFSGDLAEAFF.

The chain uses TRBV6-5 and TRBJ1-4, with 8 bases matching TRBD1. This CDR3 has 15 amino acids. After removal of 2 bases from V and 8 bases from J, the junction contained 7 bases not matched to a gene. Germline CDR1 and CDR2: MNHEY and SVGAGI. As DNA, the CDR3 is TGTGCCAGCAGTTACATACAGGGGGGGAGAGAAAAACTGTTTTTT. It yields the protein CASSYIQGGREKLFF.

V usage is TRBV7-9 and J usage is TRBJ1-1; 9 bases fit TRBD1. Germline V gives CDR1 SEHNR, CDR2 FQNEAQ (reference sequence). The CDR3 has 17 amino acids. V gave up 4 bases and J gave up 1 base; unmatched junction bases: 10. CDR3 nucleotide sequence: TGTGCCAGCAGCTCAACCCGGGGACAGGGATCGAACACTGAAGCTTTCTTT. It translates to CASSSTRGQGSNTEAFF.

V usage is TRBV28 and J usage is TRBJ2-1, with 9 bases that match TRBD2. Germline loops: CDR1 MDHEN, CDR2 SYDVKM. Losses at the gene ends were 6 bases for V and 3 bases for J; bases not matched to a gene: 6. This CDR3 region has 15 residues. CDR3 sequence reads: CASSTGTSLYNEQFF. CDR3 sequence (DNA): TGTGCCAGCAGCACCGGGACTAGCCTCTACAATGAGCAGTTCTTC.

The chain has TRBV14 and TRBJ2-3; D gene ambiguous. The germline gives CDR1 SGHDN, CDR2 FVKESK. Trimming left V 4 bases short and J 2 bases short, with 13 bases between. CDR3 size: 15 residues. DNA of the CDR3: TGTGCCAGCAGCCGTTCTCCATACAACACAGATACGCAGTATTTT. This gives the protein CASSRSPYNTDTQYF. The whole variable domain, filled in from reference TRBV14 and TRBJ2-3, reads EAGVTQFPSHSVIEKGQTVTLRCDPISGHDNLYWYRRVMGKEIKFLLHFVKESKQDESGMPNNRFLAERTGGTYSTLKVQPAELEDSGVYFCASSRSPYNTDTQYFGPGTRLTVL.

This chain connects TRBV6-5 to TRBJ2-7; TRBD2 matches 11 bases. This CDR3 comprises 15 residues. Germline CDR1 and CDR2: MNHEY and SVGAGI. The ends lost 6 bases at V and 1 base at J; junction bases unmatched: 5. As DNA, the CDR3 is TGTGCCAGCAGCTTAGCGGGAGGGGGATCCTACGAGCAGTACGTC. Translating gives CASSLAGGGSYEQYV.

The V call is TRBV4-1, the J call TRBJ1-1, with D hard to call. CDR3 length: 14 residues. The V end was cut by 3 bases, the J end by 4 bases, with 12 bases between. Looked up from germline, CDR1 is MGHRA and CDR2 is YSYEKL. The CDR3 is CASSQVGRTTEAFF. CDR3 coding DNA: TGCGCCAGCAGCCAGGTCGGGAGGACCACTGAAGCTTTCTTT.

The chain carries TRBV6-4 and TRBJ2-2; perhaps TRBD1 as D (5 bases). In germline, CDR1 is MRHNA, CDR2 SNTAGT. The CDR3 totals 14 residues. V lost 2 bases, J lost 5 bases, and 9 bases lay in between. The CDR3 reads CASSDGRETGELFF. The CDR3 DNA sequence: TGTGCCAGCAGTGACGGCAGGGAAACCGGGGAGCTGTTTTTT.

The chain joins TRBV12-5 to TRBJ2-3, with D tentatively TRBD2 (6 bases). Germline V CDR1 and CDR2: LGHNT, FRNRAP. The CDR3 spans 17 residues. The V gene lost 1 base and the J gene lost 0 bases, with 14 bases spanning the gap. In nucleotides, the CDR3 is TGTGCTAGTGGTTTGGCTCCTAGCGCGCTAAGCACAGATACGCAGTATTTT. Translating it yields CASGLAPSALSTDTQYF.